What follows are 13 T cell receptor beta chains derived from one specimen sequenced in a study of T cell clonotyping in hematopoietic cell transplantation. Sequencing used immunoSEQ multiplex PCR; TCRdb keeps in-frame clones, though not all of them. Of several thousand clones in the sample, approximately 80% were seen once. The sample here was peripheral blood mononuclear cells, taken 100 days after allogeneic stem cell transplant. The receptors here all came from a male patient aged 45-59 years who had an allogeneic stem cell transplant from an unrelated donor, so the T cells may come from the graft donor. Some clones in this sample may be carry-over from other donors' samples.

The chain's CDR3 is CASNQPQHF. The CDR3 DNA is TGTGCCAGCAACCAGCCCCAGCATTTT. This chain joins TRBV21-1 and TRBJ1-5. TRBV21-1 represents a pseudogene. There are 9 residues in the CDR3.

This chain uses TRBV9 with TRBJ1-2; D call uncertain. V lost 3 bases, J lost 2 bases, and 14 bases lay in between. CDR3 size: 15 residues. The germline gives CDR1 SGDLS, CDR2 YYNGEE. CDR3 DNA: TGTGCCAGCAGCGGTAGCCTACGGAGAAACTATGGCTACACCTTC. Protein sequence: CASSGSLRRNYGYTF.

This clone was recorded a few times. The chain recombines TRBV6-5 with TRBJ2-7; D remains unclear. Germline assignment: CDR1 MNHEY and CDR2 SVGAGI. Trimming shortened V by 0 bases and J by 4 bases, and 7 bases separated the two germline ends. This CDR3 spans 13 amino acids. The CDR3: CASSYSWSYEQYF. CDR3 nucleotide sequence: TGTGCCAGCAGTTACTCATGGAGTTACGAGCAGTACTTC.

This chain joins TRBV5-1 and TRBJ2-5, with unresolved D. Per germline, CDR1 SGHRS and CDR2 YFSETQ. The CDR3 runs 14 residues. With 0 bases removed from V and 5 bases from J, the gap between germline ends came to 11 bases. In DNA, the CDR3 is TGCGCCAGCAGCTTGGTTCCGGGTCCTGAGACCCAGTACTTC. Translated: CASSLVPGPETQYF. Full variable domain (remainder filled in from reference TRBV5-1 and TRBJ2-5): KAGVTQTPRYLIKTRGQQVTLSCSPISGHRSVSWYQQTPGQGLQFLFEYFSETQRNKGNFPGRFSGRQFSNSRSEMNVSTLELGDSALYLCASSLVPGPETQYFGPGTRLLVL.

The V and J genes are TRBV6-5 and TRBJ1-4; D perhaps matches TRBD1 (6 bases). This CDR3 has 16 residues. In germline, CDR1 is MNHEY, CDR2 SVGAGI. Trimming took off 2 bases at V and 4 bases at J, with 14 bases between the two ends. CDR3 region: CASSYRGGSGNEKLFF. The CDR3 DNA is TGTGCCAGCAGTTACCGAGGGGGTAGCGGTAATGAAAAACTGTTTTTT.

This clone was detected only a few times. The J gene is TRBJ2-2, the V gene TRBV9, with TRBD1 matching 9 bases. Trimming at V came to 0 bases and at J to 4 bases, leaving 1 base not matched to a gene. Germline CDR1 is SGDLS and CDR2 is YYNGEE. The CDR3 is 15 amino acids. This CDR3 is CASSVETGGTGELFF. The CDR3 nucleotides read TGTGCCAGCAGCGTAGAGACAGGGGGCACCGGGGAGCTGTTTTTT. The variable domain in full, with the rest retrieved from reference TRBV9 and TRBJ2-2, is DSGVTQTPKHLITATGQRVTLRCSPRSGDLSVYWYQQSLDQGLQFLIQYYNGEERAKGNILERFSAQQFPDLHSELNLSSLELGDSALYFCASSVETGGTGELFFGEGSRLTVL.

The chain uses TRBV21-1 and TRBJ1-5; the table's D call TRBD1 went unverified against the DNA. TRBV21-1 is given as a pseudogene. CDR3 size: 12 residues. The CDR3 spells CASSPRTKVEHF. The CDR3 region has the DNA TGTGCCAGCAGCCCGAGGACAAAAGTGGAGCATTTT.

V gene TRBV12-5 combines with J gene TRBJ1-5; D gene ambiguous. Germline V gene sequence: CDR1 LGHNT, CDR2 FRNRAP. This CDR3 comprises 12 residues. V dropped 1 base and J dropped 3 bases, with 1 base sitting between them. CDR3 sequence reads: CASGLDNQPQHF. The CDR3 DNA reads TGTGCTAGTGGTTTGGACAATCAGCCCCAGCATTTT.

This clone is classed as medium-sized. V and J are TRBV29-1 and TRBJ2-7; D is undetermined. Germline CDR1 is SQVTM and CDR2 is ANQGSEA. The CDR3 has 12 amino acids. V lost 6 bases and J 2 bases, leaving 11 bases between the germline ends. The CDR3 bases are TGCAGCGTGTACGTCGTTCCCTACGAGCAGTACTTC. Residues: CSVYVVPYEQYF.

The chain links TRBV6-6 to TRBJ1-2; 7 nucleotides line up with TRBD1. Germline CDR1 MNHNY, CDR2 SVGAGI (reference sequence). Unmatched junction bases numbered 8, after V lost 7 bases and J lost 6 bases. The CDR3 is 13 amino acids. In DNA, the CDR3 is TGTGCCAGCAATCAAGAGACAGGGCATGGCTACACCTTC. This gives the protein CASNQETGHGYTF.

The V call is TRBV6-5, the J call TRBJ2-7; D ambiguous. V was shortened by 7 bases and J by 6 bases, with 13 bases between the two germline ends. The CDR3 is 12 amino acids. Germline-derived CDR1 and CDR2 are MNHEY and SVGAGI. The CDR3: CASTPPHGEQYF. CDR3 in DNA: TGTGCCAGCACCCCCCCACATGGCGAGCAGTACTTC.

The chain joins TRBV5-1 to TRBJ2-1; D uncertain. Trimming stripped 0 bases from V and 1 base from J, with 8 bases between. Germline assignment: CDR1 SGHRS and CDR2 YFSETQ. The CDR3 is made up of 15 amino acids. CDR3 coding DNA: TGCGCCAGCAGCTTGGAGGCGGATTCCTACAATGAGCAGTTCTTC. Protein sequence: CASSLEADSYNEQFF. The full variable domain, rest sourced from reference TRBV5-1 and TRBJ2-1, is KAGVTQTPRYLIKTRGQQVTLSCSPISGHRSVSWYQQTPGQGLQFLFEYFSETQRNKGNFPGRFSGRQFSNSRSEMNVSTLELGDSALYLCASSLEADSYNEQFFGPGTRLTVL.

The sample holds a few counts of this clone. The chain has TRBV7-9 and TRBJ2-7; 8 nucleotides match TRBD1. Losses at the gene ends were 5 bases for V and 5 bases for J; bases not matched to a gene: 11. CDR3 length: 15 amino acids. Germline V gene data show CDR1 as SEHNR and CDR2 as FQNEAQ (reference sequence). The CDR3 bases are TGTGCCAGCAGCCAGACCAGGGGGCGATTTAACGAGCAGTACTTC. It specifies CASSQTRGRFNEQYF.